This T cell receptor beta chain was recorded in a study of blood T cell repertoires in COVID-19. Clones were read by immunoSEQ multiplex PCR, and TCRdb kept only the in-frame ones, dropping some. The data hold around 300,000 clones, with over 75% observed a single time. Two negative PCRs, clearance, or symptom resolution had been documented for recovered Cohort 3 donors. This CDR3 comprises 14 residues. Per germline, CDR1 DFQATT and CDR2 SNEGSKA (reference sequence). V lost 3 bases and J lost 3, with 12 bases in between. What was sequenced was PBMCs or T cells enriched from blood (not recorded which). The sequence came from a woman between 25 and 40 years old who had recovered from COVID-19. The chain uses TRBV20-1 and TRBJ2-1; D uncertain. The CDR3 loop reads CSASNPASYNEQFF. Written as DNA, the CDR3 is TGCAGTGCTAGTAATCCAGCGAGCTACAATGAGCAGTTCTTC.